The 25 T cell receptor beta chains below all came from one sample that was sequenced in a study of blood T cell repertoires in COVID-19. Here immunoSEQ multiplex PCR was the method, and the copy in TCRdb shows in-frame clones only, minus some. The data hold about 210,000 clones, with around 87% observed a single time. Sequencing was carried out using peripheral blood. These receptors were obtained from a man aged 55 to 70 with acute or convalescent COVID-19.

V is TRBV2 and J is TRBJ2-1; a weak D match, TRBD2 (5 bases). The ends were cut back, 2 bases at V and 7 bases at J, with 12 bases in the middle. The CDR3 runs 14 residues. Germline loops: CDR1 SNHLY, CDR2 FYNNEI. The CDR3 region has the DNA TGTGCCAGCAGTGAACGTAGCGTGCGGAATGAGCAGTTCTTC. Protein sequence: CASSERSVRNEQFF.

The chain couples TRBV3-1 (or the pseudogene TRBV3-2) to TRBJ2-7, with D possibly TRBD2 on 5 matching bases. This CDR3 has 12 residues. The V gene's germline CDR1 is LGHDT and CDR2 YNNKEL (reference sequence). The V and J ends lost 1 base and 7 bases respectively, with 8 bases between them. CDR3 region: CASSQVTGEQYF. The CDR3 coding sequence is TGTGCCAGCAGCCAAGTGACGGGAGAGCAGTACTTC.

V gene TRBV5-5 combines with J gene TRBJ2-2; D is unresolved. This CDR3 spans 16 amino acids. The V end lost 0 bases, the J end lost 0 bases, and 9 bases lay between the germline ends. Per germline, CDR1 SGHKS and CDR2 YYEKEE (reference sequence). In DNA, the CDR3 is TGTGCCAGCAGCTTGGGAGTGTCCGCGAACACCGGGGAGCTGTTTTTT. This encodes CASSLGVSANTGELFF. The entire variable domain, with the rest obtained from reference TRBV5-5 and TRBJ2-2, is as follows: DAGVTQSPTHLIKTRGQQVTLRCSPISGHKSVSWYQQVLGQGPQFIFQYYEKEERGRGNFPDRFSARQFPNYSSELNVNALLLGDSALYLCASSLGVSANTGELFFGEGSRLTVL.

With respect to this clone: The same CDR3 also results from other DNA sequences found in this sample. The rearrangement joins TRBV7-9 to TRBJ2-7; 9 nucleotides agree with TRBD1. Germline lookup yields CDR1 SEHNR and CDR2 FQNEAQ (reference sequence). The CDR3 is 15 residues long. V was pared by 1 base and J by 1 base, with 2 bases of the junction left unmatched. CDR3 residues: CASSLGGTGSYEQYF. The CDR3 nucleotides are TGTGCCAGCAGCTTAGGCGGGACAGGGTCCTACGAGCAGTACTTC.

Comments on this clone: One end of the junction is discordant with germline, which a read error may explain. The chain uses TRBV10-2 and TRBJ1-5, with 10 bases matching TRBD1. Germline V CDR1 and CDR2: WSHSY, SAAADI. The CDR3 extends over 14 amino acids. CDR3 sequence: CASSGTGGNPPQHF. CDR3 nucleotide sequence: TGCGCCAGCAGTGGGACAGGGGGTAATCCGCCCCAGCATTTT.

The CDR3 protein is CASGSSGGGRYNEQFF. The CDR3 DNA sequence: TGTGCTAGTGGTTCTAGCGGGGGGGGCCGCTACAATGAGCAGTTCTTC. The chain is built from TRBV12-5 and TRBJ2-1; 12 bases are shared with TRBD2. CDR3 size: 16 residues. Germline CDR1 is LGHNT and CDR2 is FRNRAP. V lost 4 bases to trimming and J lost 3 bases; unmatched junction nucleotides: 4.

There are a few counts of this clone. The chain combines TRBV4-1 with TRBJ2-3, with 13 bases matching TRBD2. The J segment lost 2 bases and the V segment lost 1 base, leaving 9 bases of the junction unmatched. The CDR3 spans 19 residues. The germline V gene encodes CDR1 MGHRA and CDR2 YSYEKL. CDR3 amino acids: CASSQVGEGLAGLTDTQYF. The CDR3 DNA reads TGCGCCAGCAGCCAAGTCGGTGAGGGACTAGCGGGGCTCACAGATACGCAGTATTTT.

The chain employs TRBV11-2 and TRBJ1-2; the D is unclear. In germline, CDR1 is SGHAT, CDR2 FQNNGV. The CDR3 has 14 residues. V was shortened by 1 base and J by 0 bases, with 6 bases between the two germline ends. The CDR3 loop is CASSLGQTNYGYTF. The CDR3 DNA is TGTGCCAGCAGCTTAGGTCAGACTAACTATGGCTACACCTTC.

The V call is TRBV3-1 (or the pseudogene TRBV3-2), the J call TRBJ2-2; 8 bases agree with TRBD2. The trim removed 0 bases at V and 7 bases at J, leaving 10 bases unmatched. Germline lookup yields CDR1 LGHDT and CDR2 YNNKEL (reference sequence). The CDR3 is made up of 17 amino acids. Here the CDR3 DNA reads TGTGCCAGCAGCCAAGAGTGGCTAGCGGGTATACACGGGGAGCTGTTTTTT. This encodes CASSQEWLAGIHGELFF.

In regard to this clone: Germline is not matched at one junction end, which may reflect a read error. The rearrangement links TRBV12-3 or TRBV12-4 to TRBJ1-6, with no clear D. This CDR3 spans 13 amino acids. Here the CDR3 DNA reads TGTGCCAGCAGCTTAGGAGGGCGGCCACCCCTCCACTTT. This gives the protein CASSLGGRPPLHF.

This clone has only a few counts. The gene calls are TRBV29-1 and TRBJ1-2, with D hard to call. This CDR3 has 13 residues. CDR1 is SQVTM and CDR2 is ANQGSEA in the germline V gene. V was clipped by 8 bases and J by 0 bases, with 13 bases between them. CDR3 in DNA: TGCAGCATAACCGGGGAGACTAACTATGGCTACACCTTC. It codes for CSITGETNYGYTF.

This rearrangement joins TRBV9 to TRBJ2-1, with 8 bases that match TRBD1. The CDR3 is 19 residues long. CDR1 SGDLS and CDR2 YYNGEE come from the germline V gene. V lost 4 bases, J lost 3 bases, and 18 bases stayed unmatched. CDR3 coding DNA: TGTGCCAGCAGCCTGAGGGTGACAGGGGACGGGGGAATCTACAATGAGCAGTTCTTC. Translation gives CASSLRVTGDGGIYNEQFF.

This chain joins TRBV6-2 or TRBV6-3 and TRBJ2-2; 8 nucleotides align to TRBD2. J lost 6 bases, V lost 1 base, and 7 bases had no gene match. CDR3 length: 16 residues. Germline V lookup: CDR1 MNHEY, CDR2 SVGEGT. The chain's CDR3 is CASSYWRGALAGELFF. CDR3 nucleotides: TGTGCCAGCAGTTACTGGCGGGGGGCTCTGGCCGGGGAGCTGTTTTTT.

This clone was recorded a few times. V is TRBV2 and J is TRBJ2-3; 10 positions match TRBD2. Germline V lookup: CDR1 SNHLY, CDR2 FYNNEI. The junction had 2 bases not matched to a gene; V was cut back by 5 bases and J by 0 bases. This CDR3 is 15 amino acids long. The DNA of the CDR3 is TGTGCCAGCAGTACACTAGCGGGGAGCACAGATACGCAGTATTTT. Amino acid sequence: CASSTLAGSTDTQYF.

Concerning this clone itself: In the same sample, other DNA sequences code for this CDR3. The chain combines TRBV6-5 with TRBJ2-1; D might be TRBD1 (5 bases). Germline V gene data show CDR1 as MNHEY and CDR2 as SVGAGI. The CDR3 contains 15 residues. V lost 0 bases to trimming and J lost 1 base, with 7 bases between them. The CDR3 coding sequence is TGTGCCAGCAGTTACTCAGGGGCGTCCTACAATGAGCAGTTCTTC. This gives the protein CASSYSGASYNEQFF.

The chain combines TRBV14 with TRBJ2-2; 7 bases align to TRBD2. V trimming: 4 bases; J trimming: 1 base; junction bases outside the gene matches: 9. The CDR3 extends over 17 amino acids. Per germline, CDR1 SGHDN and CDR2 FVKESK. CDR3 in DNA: TGTGCCAGCAGCCCCGTTTGGGGGGGGGAGAACACCGGGGAGCTGTTTTTT. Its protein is CASSPVWGGENTGELFF.

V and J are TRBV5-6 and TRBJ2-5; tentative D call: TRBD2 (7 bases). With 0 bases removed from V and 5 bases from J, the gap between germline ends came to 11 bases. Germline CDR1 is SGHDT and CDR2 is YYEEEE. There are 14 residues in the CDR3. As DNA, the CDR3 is TGTGCCAGCAGCTTGGTGGGGGGGCCGGAGACCCAGTACTTC. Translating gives CASSLVGGPETQYF.

The CDR3 sequence is CASAPQGGSPLHF. The CDR3 nucleotides read TGTGCTAGTGCCCCCCAGGGCGGTTCACCCCTCCACTTT. The gene calls are TRBV12-5 and TRBJ1-6; D may be TRBD1 (5 bases). CDR3 length equals 13 residues. Trimming took off 7 bases at V and 9 bases at J, with 13 bases between the two ends. The germline V gene has CDR1 LGHNT and CDR2 FRNRAP.

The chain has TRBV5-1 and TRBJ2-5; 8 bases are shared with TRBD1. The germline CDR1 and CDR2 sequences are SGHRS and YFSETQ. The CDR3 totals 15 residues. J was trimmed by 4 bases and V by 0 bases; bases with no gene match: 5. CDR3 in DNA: TGCGCCAGCAGCTTGGTCCAGGGGGCTGGAGAGACCCAGTACTTC. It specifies CASSLVQGAGETQYF.

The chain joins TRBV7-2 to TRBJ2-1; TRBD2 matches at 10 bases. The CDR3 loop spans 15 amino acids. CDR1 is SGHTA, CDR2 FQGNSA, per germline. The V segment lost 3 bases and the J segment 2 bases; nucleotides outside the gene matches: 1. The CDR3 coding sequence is TGTGCCAGCAGCTTTAGCGGGGGGACCTACAATGAGCAGTTCTTC. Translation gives CASSFSGGTYNEQFF.

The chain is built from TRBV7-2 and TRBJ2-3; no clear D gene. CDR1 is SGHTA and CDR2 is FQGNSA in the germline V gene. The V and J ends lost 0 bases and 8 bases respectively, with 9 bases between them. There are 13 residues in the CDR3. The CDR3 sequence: CASSLAMRGTQYF. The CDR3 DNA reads TGTGCCAGCAGCTTAGCGATGCGTGGTACGCAGTATTTT.

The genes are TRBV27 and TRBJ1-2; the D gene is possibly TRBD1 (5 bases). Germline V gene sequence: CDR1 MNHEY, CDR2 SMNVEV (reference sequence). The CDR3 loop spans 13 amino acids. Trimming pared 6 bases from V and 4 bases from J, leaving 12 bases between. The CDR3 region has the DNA TGTGCCAGCAGCACGGGGGTCGGCTATGGCTACACCTTC. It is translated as CASSTGVGYGYTF.

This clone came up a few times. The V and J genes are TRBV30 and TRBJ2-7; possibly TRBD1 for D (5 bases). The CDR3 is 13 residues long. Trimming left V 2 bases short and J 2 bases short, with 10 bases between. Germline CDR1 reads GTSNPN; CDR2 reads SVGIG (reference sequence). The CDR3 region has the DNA TGTGCCTGGAGTTTACAAGGGGCCTACGAGCAGTACTTC. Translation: CAWSLQGAYEQYF.

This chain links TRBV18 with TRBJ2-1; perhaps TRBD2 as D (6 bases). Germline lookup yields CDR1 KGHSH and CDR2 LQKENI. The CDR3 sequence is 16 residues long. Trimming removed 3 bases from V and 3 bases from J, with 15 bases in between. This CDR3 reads CASSPPGTADYNEQFF. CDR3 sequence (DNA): TGTGCCAGCTCACCCCCCGGGACTGCAGACTACAATGAGCAGTTCTTC.

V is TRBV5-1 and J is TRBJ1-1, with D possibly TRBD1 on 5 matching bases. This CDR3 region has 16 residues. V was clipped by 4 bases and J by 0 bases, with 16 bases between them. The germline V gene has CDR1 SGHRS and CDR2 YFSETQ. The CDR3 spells CASSPTEGKMNTEAFF. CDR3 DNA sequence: TGCGCCAGCAGCCCAACGGAGGGGAAAATGAACACTGAAGCTTTCTTT.